This is a list of T cell receptor beta chains from one sample in a study of T cell responses to AZD1222 COVID-19 vaccine. Libraries were prepared by immunoSEQ multiplex PCR; TCRdb keeps only in-frame clonotypes and omits some of them. The repertoire holds 180,000 or so clones, with about 89% as singletons. The input for sequencing was peripheral blood, taken 28 days after the second AZD1222 dose. These receptors were taken from an adult who received the AZD1222 COVID-19 vaccine. Each CDR3 is given with its conserved first and last residue. The D gene is left open where the match is weak. Some rows have no size entry. The others give once, few or many, or a class for an expanded clone.

abundance | d_gene | j_gene | v_gene | CDR3aa
few | - | TRBJ1-2 | TRBV2 | CASTAWEGYTF
- | TRBD2 | TRBJ2-5 | TRBV20-1 | CSAGGTSPPKGRAQYF
- | - | TRBJ2-1 | TRBV27 | CASSHRSSYNEQFF
- | - | TRBJ1-1 | TRBV6-2/TRBV6-3 | CASSYSQRAQRTGAFF
- | TRBD2 | TRBJ2-3 | TRBV7-9 | CASSPLHLAGRTDTQYF
- | - | TRBJ1-3 | TRBV7-3 | CASSLGGGSGNTIYF
- | TRBD1 | TRBJ1-2 | TRBV30 | CAWSAGTGYYTF
- | - | TRBJ2-1 | TRBV7-9 | CASSLQGWDEQFF
- | - | TRBJ2-1 | TRBV5-1 | CASSLGVSGNGLFF
- | - | TRBJ2-7 | TRBV11-2 | CASSPLGRVGSYEQYF
- | TRBD2 | TRBJ2-3 | TRBV27 | CASIKLGLAGGSTDTQYF
- | - | TRBJ1-6 | TRBV5-1 | CASSLKGGSYNSPLHF
- | - | TRBJ1-2 | TRBV19 | CASTQDLWGYTF
- | - | TRBJ2-7 | TRBV2 | CAHRSGDLSYEQYF
- | - | TRBJ2-3 | TRBV6-6 | CASSLLAGALGDTQYF
- | - | TRBJ2-5 | TRBV6-5 | CASSPSMRETQYF
- | - | TRBJ2-1 | TRBV6-4 | CASSEDSSYNEQFF
- | - | TRBJ1-2 | TRBV29-1 | CSVKRFTNYGYTF
- | - | TRBJ1-1 | TRBV7-3 | CASSLTGGNTEAFF
- | - | TRBJ2-5 | TRBV11-2 | CASSPDVSQETQYF
few | - | TRBJ2-7 | TRBV25-1 | CASSPQLGVPYEQYF
- | TRBD2 | TRBJ2-2 | TRBV7-3 | CASMGRAGVTGELFF
once | - | TRBJ1-6 | TRBV4-3 | CASSQTLGGSYNSPLHF
- | - | TRBJ2-2 | TRBV3-1/TRBV3-2 | CASSQNRALKLGELFF
- | TRBD1 | TRBJ2-7 | TRBV2 | CASSRDSLYEQYF
- | TRBD1 | TRBJ2-7 | TRBV5-1 | CASSQGQPGTYEQYF
- | - | TRBJ1-6 | TRBV4-1 | CASSQDWRENSPLHF
- | TRBD2 | TRBJ2-7 | TRBV7-9 | CASSLAQGGSSYEQYF
- | - | TRBJ1-5 | TRBV6-2/TRBV6-3 | CASSYSMATQPQHF
- | TRBD1 | TRBJ2-7 | TRBV27 | CASSSRDSPYEQYF
- | TRBD1 | TRBJ2-6 | TRBV4-1 | CASSPGQELSGANVLTF
once | TRBD1 | TRBJ2-7 | TRBV5-5 | CASSYRGDRASSYEQYF
- | - | TRBJ1-1 | TRBV6-5 | CASRIGGRTNTEAFF
- | - | TRBJ1-2 | TRBV18 | CASSPPQQIYGYTF
- | - | TRBJ1-1 | TRBV5-1 | CASSSELINTEAFF
- | - | TRBJ1-6 | TRBV30 | CAWSVGSSRSYSSYNSPLHF
- | - | TRBJ1-2 | TRBV6-5 | CASSRTLDNFGYTF
- | TRBD1 | TRBJ1-4 | TRBV5-1 | CASSEFAGTGVKLFF
- | TRBD1 | TRBJ1-2 | TRBV5-4 | CASSSMTGANYGYTF
- | - | TRBJ2-1 | TRBV9 | CASSVTGEYNEQFF
- | TRBD1 | TRBJ1-5 | TRBV19 | CASAGGAGQPQHF
- | TRBD1 | TRBJ1-1 | TRBV10-2 | CASSDVGQRSTEAFF
- | - | TRBJ1-2 | TRBV12-5 | CASGPDGRNSGGYTF
- | - | TRBJ1-2 | TRBV2 | CASTQQGTYGYTF
- | - | TRBJ1-1 | TRBV7-9 | CASSLAGIEAFF
- | - | TRBJ2-7 | TRBV7-2 | CASSLGLWTVSSYEQYF
- | - | TRBJ1-2 | TRBV13 | CASTPVGANYGYTF
- | TRBD1 | TRBJ2-3 | TRBV5-1 | CASSRGGGTDTQYF